This TCR beta chain was obtained from a study of glioma-infiltrating T cells. Study-wide results and limits: Non-neoplastic patients had below-expected tissue-blood divergence, while all gliomas exceeded expectation.

This clonotype was seen at least ten times. Its antigen is as yet unknown. The iRepertoire nested amplicon-rescue multiplex PCR amplified TCR alpha and beta CDR3s from RNA. TCRdb re-analysed the multiplex PCR reads in MiXCR, keeping a single row per CDR3 protein. The repertoire holds about 190,000 distinct CDR3 sequences, with more than 25% as singletons. V dropped 0 bases and J dropped 0 bases, with 6 bases sitting between them. There are 14 residues in the CDR3. CDR1 and CDR2 from the germline V gene are DFQATT and SNEGSKA (reference sequence). The sequence derives from a human donor with low-grade glioma or glioblastoma, undergoing nonglioma brain surgery, or in good health (not recorded which). V and J are TRBV20-1 and TRBJ1-5, with no clear D. Sequencing input: glioma tissue, nonneoplastic brain tissue, or PBMCs (not recorded which). CDR3 sequence: CSAREGNSNQPQHF. The DNA of the CDR3 is TGCAGTGCTAGAGAGGGAAATAGCAATCAGCCCCAGCATTTT.